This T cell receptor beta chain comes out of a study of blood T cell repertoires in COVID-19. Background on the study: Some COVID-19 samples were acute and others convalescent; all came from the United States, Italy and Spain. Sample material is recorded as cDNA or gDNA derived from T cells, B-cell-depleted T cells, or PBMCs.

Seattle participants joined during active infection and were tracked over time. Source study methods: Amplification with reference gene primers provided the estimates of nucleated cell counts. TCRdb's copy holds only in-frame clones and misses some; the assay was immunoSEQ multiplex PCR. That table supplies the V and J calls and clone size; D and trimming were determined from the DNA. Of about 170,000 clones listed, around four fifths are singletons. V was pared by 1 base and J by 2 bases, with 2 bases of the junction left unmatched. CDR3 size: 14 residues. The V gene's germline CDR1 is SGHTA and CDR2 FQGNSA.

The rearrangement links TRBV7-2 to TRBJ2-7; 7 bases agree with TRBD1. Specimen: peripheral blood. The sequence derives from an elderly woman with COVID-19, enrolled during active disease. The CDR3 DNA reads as TGTGCCAGCAGCTTAGTTACAGGGGCCTACGAGCAGTACTTC. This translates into CASSLVTGAYEQYF.